This T cell receptor beta chain was retrieved from a study of regulatory T cells in long-lasting Graves disease. Study in general: Those with persistent Graves' disease had received antithyroid drugs for over 5 years with positive TSH receptor antibodies.

The length of the CDR3 is 16 residues. Trimming cost V 4 bases and J 3 bases; bases outside gene matches: 11. CDR1 GTSNPN and CDR2 SVGIG come from the germline V gene (reference sequence). Sequencing libraries for TCR beta were prepared with iRepertoire HTBI primers and Arm-PCR of CDR3 regions. TCRdb re-derived calls from the multiplex PCR reads in MiXCR, one entry per CDR3 protein. The sample records under 450,000 distinct CDR3 sequences, around 22% being singletons. Time point noted: persistent/refractory GD, antithyroid drugs over 5 years with positive TRAb. PBMCs were the source of the RNA used for TCR sequencing.

The chain employs TRBV30 and TRBJ1-5; 8 bases fit TRBD1. This sequence was found in a female donor with Graves disease. The sample here was peripheral blood mononuclear cells (PBMCs), taken when the disease was refractory, from a patient treated with antithyroid drugs. The DNA for the CDR3 is TGTGCCTGGACGACGACAGGGGCCCTCTACAATCAGCCCCAGCATTTT. This gives the protein CAWTTTGALYNQPQHF.